This T cell receptor beta chain appears in the sequencing data of a study of shared clonotypes between healthy human individuals. General observations from the study: Non-shared clonotypes had lower generation probabilities than clonotypes shared by all four sorted-subset donors. A handful of donors held about 5% of naive CD4 clonotypes in common.

After removal of 2 bases from V and 3 bases from J, the junction contained 5 bases not matched to a gene. Germline values: CDR1 MNHEY, CDR2 SVGAGI. The CDR3 is 15 amino acids. Deep-level settings were used for running the assay. Each sorted subset replicate got 200 ng genomic DNA, 25,000 to 35,000 genomes. Here immunoSEQ multiplex PCR was the method, and the copy in TCRdb shows in-frame clones only, minus some. The table shows over a million clones, with approximately 68% occurring only once. A word on this clone: Its target is unknown. Within the sample, other DNA sequences also encode this same CDR3.

The sequencing sample was made of memory CD4+ T cells sorted from blood. Stated subset: CD45RA-negative fraction. The sequence derives from a man between 18 and 29 years old in good health. The chain links TRBV6-5 to TRBJ2-7, with TRBD2 matching 9 bases. CDR3 nucleotides: TGTGCCAGCAGTTACGGTAGCGGGGGCCTCTACGAGCAGTACTTC. This sequence encodes CASSYGSGGLYEQYF.